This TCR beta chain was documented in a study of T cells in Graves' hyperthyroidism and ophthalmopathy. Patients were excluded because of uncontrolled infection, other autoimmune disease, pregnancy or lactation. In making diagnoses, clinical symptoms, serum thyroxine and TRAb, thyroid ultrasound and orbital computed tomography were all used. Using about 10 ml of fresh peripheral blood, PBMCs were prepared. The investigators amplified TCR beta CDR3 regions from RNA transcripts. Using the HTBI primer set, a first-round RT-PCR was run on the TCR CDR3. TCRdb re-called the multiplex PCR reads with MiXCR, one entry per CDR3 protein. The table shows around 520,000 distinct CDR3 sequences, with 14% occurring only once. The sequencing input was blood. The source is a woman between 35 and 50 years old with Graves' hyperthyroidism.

The CDR3 DNA is TGTGCCAGCAGGAGCGGGACGGGAGCCGAGCAGTACTTC. Translation gives CASRSGTGAEQYF. The genes are TRBV2 and TRBJ2-7; 7 bases align to TRBD2. CDR1 and CDR2 from the germline V gene are SNHLY and FYNNEI. The CDR3 runs to 13 residues. The trim removed 6 bases at V and 6 bases at J, leaving 8 bases unmatched.